This TCR beta chain comes out of a study of PD-L1 blockade in urothelial cancer. Study information: It was at 3 weeks (second dose) and 6 weeks after treatment start that blood was analyzed. Study-level results: Durable-benefit cases showed more tumor-associated blood clone expansion at 3 weeks.

Using immunoSEQ multiplex PCR, the repertoire was profiled, and TCRdb retains in-frame clones only, with some absent. The sample carries about 55,000 clones, about three quarters recorded once. The time point is: pretreatment peripheral blood. As for this clone: Its cognate antigen is unknown.

The germline CDR1 and CDR2 sequences are LGHNA and YSLEER. V lost 3 bases and J lost 8; bases outside the gene matches: 11. The CDR3 loop spans 16 amino acids. The clonotype was recovered from a man aged 65 to 79 with urothelial cancer. This material consisted of PBMCs, taken around atezolizumab (anti-PD-L1) treatment. The rearrangement links TRBV4-3 to TRBJ1-2, with 11 bases matching TRBD1. This CDR3 is CASSHTGTGGTRGYTF. The CDR3 DNA sequence: TGCGCCAGCAGCCATACCGGGACAGGGGGAACTAGGGGCTACACCTTC.